This T cell receptor (beta chain) was profiled in a study of identical twins. Study-wide results and limits: Excess low generation probability was seen in twin-shared out-of-frame alpha sequences.

This clonotype showed up just a few times. Its specificity is not known. TCRdb re-called the 5' RACE reads through MiXCR, storing one row per CDR3 protein. The sample shows 1.5 million to 2 million distinct CDR3 sequences, 32% of them seen only once. There are 15 residues in the CDR3. Germline V CDR1 and CDR2: MGHDK, SYGVNS. The V gene end was trimmed by 1 base and the J gene end by 7 bases; junction bases not matched to a gene: 4. Sequenced material: cord blood. The origin of this receptor is a newborn girl in good health. V is TRBV25-1 and J is TRBJ1-6; 7 bases line up with TRBD1. In DNA form, the CDR3 reads TGTGCCAGCAGTGAATCGGTCAGGGGGAATTCACCCCTCCACTTT. Translated, it gives CASSESVRGNSPLHF.